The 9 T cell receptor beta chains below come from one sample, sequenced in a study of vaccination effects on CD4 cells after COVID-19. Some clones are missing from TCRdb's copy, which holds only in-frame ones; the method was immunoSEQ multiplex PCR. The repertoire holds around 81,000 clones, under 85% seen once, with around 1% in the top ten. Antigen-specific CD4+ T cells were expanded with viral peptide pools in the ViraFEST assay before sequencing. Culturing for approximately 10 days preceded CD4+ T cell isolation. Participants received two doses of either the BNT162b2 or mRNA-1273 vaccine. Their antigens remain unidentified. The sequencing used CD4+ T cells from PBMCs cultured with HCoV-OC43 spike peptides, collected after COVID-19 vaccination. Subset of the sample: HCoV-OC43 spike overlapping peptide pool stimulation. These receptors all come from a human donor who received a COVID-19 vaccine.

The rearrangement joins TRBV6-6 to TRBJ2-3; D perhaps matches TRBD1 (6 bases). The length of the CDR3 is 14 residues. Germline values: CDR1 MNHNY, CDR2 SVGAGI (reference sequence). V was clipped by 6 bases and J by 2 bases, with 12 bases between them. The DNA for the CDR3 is TGTGCCAGCAGACGCCAGGGGACCACAGATACGCAGTATTTT. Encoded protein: CASRRQGTTDTQYF.

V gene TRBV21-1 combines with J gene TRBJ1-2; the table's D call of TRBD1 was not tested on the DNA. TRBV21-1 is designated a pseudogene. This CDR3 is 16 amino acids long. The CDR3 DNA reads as TGTGCCAGCAGCAAATGGGACAGGCCTCTCCTCTATGGCTACACCTTC. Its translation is CASSKWDRPLLYGYTF.

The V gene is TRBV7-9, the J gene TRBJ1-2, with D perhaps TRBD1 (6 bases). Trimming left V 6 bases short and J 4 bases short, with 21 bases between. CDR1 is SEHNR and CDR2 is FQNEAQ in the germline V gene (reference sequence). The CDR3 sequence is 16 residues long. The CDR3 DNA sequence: TGTGCCAGCAGTTCCTCTTCCAGGGGTAAGGGCTATGGCTACACCTTC. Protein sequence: CASSSSSRGKGYGYTF.

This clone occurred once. CDR3 bases: TGTGCCAGCACCCCAGGGGATGGGGCCAACGTCCTGACTTTC. Its protein product is CASTPGDGANVLTF. The gene calls are TRBV7-9 and TRBJ2-6, with TRBD1 as a possible D gene (6 bases). V was trimmed by 7 bases and J by 3 bases, leaving 10 bases between them. This CDR3 has 14 amino acids. The germline CDR1 and CDR2 sequences are SEHNR and FQNEAQ (reference sequence).

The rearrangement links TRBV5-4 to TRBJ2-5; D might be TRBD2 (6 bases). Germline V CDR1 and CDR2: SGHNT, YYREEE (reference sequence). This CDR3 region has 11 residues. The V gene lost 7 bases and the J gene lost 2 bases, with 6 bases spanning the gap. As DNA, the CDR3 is TGTGCCAGCGGGAGGCAAGAGACCCAGTACTTC. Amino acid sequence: CASGRQETQYF.

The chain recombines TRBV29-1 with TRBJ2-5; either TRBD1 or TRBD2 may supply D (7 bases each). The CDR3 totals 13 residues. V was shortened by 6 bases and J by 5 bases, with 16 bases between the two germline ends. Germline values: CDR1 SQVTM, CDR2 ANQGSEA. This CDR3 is CSVSGGGLETQYF. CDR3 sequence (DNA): TGCAGCGTCTCAGGGGGGGGTCTCGAGACCCAGTACTTC.

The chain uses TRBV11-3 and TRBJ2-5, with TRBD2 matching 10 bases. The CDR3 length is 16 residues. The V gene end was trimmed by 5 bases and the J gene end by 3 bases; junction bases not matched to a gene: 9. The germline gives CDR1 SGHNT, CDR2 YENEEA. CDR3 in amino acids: CASSQTGLAGEETQYF. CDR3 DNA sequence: TGTGCCAGCAGCCAAACTGGGCTAGCGGGGGAAGAGACCCAGTACTTC. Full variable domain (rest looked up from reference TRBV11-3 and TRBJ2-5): EAGVVQSPRYKIIEKKQPVAFWCNPISGHNTLYWYLQNLGQGPELLIRYENEEAVDDSQLPKDRFSAERLKGVDSTLKIQPAELGDSAVYLCASSQTGLAGEETQYFGPGTRLLVL.

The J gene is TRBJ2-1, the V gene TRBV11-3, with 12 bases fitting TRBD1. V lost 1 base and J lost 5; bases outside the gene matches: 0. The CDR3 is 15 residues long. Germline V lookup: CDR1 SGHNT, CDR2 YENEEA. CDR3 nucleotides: TGTGCCAGCAGCTTAGGGGACAGGGGGCACAATGAGCAGTTCTTC. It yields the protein CASSLGDRGHNEQFF.

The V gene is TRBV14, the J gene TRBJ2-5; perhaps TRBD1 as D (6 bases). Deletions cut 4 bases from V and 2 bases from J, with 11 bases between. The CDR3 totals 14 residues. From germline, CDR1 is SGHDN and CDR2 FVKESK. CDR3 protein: CASSPRQVQETQYF. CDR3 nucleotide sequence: TGTGCCAGCAGCCCCCGACAGGTACAAGAGACCCAGTACTTC.